This T cell receptor (beta chain) appears in the sequencing data of a study of cytomegalovirus exposure and HLA in healthy donors. The CDR3 has 14 residues. The junction had 5 bases not matched to a gene; V was cut back by 4 bases and J by 4 bases. Germline CDR1 reads MGHRA; CDR2 reads YSYEKL. PCR used 60 Vbeta primers and 13 Jbeta primers. Only in-frame clones appear in the TCRdb table, and some are missing; sequencing was by immunoSEQ multiplex PCR. The sample shows more than 150,000 clones, approximately 80% of them seen only once. Whole-study results and caveats: In a later analysis, TCR beta V- and J-gene trimming showed a link to a missense DCLRE1C variant.

Details on this clone: The target antigen is unknown.

The gene calls are TRBV4-1 and TRBJ1-1; the match to TRBD1 covers 8 bases. Sequencing used PBMCs. The clonotype comes from a girl aged 10 to 17 in good health and CMV-seropositive. CDR3 coding DNA: TGCGCCAGCAGCCGACCAACAGGGGGCACTGAAGCTTTCTTT. It is translated as CASSRPTGGTEAFF.